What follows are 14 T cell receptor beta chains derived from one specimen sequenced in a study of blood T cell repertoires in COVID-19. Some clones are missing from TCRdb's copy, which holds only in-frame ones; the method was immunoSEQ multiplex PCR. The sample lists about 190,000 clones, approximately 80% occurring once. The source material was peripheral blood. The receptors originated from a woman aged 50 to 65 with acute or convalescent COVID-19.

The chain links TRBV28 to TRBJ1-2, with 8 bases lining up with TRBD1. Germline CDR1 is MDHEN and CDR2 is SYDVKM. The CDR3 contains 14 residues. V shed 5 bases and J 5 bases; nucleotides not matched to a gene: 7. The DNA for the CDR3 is TGTGCCAGCAGTGCTTGGACAGGGAATTATGGCTACACCTTC. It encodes CASSAWTGNYGYTF.

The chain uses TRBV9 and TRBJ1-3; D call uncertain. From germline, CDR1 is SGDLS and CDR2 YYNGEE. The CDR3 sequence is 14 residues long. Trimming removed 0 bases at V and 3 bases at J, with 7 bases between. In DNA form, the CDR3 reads TGTGCCAGCAGCGTAGGTTTTCGTGGAAACACCATATATTTT. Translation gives CASSVGFRGNTIYF.

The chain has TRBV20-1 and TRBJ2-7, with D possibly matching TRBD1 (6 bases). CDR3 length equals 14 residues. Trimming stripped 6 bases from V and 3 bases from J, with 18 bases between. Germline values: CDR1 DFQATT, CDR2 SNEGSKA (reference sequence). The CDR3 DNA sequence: TGCAGTGCCAGTCAGGGGCTGAAACTCTACGAGCAGTACTTC. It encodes CSASQGLKLYEQYF.

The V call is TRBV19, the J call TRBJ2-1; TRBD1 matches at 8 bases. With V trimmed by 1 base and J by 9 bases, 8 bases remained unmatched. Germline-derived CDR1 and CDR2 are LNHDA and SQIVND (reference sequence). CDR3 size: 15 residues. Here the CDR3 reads CASSIVVGQGGEQFF. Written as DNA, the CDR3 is TGTGCCAGTAGTATAGTAGTCGGACAGGGCGGTGAGCAGTTCTTC.

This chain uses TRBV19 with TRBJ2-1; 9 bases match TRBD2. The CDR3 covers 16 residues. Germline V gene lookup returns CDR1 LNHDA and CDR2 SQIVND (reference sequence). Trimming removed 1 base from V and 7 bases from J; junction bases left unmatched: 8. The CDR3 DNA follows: TGTGCCAGTAGTATAGCTTCTAGCGGGATTATAAATGAGCAGTTCTTC. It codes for CASSIASSGIINEQFF. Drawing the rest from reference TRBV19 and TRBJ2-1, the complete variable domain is DGGITQSPKYLFRKEGQNVTLSCEQNLNHDAMYWYRQDPGQGLRLIYYSQIVNDFQKGDIAEGYSVSREKKESFPLTVTSAQKNPTAFYLCASSIASSGIINEQFFGPGTRLTVL.

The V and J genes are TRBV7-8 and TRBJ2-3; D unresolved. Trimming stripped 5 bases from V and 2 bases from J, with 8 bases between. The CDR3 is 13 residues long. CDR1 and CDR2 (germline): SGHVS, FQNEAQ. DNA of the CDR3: TGTGCCAGCAGCCCCGGTACCACAGATACGCAGTATTTT. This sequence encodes CASSPGTTDTQYF.

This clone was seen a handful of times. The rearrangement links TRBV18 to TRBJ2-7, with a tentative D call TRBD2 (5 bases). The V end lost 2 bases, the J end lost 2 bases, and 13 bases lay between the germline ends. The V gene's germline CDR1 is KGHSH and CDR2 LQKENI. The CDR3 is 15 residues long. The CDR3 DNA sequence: TGTGCCAGCTCACCAGTTTCAGTCGGGGCCTACGAGCAGTACTTC. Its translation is CASSPVSVGAYEQYF.

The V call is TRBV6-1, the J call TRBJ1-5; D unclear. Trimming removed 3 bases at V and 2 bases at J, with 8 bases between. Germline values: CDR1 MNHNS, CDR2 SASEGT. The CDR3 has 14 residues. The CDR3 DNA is TGTGCCAGCAGTGAGGGAGATGGCAATCAGCCCCAGCATTTT. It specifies CASSEGDGNQPQHF.

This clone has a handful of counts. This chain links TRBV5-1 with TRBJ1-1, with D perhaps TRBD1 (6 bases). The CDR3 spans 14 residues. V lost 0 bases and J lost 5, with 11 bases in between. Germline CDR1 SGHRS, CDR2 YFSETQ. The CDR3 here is CASSLEQGGTEAFF. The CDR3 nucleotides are TGCGCCAGCAGCTTGGAACAGGGCGGAACTGAAGCTTTCTTT.

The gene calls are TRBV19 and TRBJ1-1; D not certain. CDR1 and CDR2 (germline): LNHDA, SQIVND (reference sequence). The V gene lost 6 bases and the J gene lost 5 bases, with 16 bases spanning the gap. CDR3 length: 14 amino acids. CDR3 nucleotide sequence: TGTGCCAGTAGCTCCACCGTCGGGAGTACTGAAGCTTTCTTT. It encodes CASSSTVGSTEAFF.

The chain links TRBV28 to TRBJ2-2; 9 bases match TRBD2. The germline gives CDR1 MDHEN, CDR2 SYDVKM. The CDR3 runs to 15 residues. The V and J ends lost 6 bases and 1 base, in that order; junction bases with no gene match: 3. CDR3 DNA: TGTGCCAGCAGGATTAGCGGGAGGAACACCGGGGAGCTGTTTTTT. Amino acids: CASRISGRNTGELFF.

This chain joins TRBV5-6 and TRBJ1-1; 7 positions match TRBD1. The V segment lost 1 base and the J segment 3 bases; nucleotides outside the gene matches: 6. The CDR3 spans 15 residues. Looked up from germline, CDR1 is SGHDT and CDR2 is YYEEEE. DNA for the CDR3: TGTGCCAGCAGCTTGACAGGGGCCAGGGACACTGAAGCTTTCTTT. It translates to CASSLTGARDTEAFF.

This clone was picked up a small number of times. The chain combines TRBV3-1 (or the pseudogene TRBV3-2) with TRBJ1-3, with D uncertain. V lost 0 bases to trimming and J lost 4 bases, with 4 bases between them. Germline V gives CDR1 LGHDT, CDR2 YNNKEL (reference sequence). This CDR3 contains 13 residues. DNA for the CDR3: TGTGCCAGCAGCCAAGAGCGGGGAAACACCATATATTTT. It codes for CASSQERGNTIYF.

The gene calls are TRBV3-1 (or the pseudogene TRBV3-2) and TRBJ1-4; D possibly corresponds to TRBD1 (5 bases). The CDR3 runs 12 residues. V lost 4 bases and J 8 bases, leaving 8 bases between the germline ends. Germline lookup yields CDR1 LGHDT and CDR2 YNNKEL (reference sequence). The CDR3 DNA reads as TGTGCCAGCAGCCGGGGGGAGGAAAAACTGTTTTTT. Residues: CASSRGEEKLFF.